The clone carrying this TCR beta chain appeared a few times. Its antigen remains unidentified. Germline V gene lookup returns CDR1 MDHEN and CDR2 SYDVKM. The CDR3 is made up of 14 amino acids. The V end was cut by 6 bases, the J end by 0 bases, with 6 bases between. Staining for CD45RO/CCR7/CD25/CD127/CD95/CD27 allowed sorting of CD4+ naive, central memory, regulatory and stem cell-like memory cells. These data are taken from a study of beta chain features in type 1 diabetes. General study results and limits: Overrepresentation of cells with high TCR expression could result from cDNA sequencing. Diminished insertions and augmented deletions at VDJ junctions characterized type 1 diabetes patients. TCRB CDR3s from Type 1 diabetes patients were moderately but significantly shorter in all four CD4+ subsets.

The authors reverse transcribed all of the isolated RNA, so sequencing captured expressed TCRB transcripts. The method was immunoSEQ multiplex PCR; TCRdb's version includes in-frame clones alone and lacks a portion of them. The sample lists 600,000 to 700,000 clones, roughly 12% seen once, with around 0.12% in the top ten. This sequence was found in a man aged 30 to 39 with type 1 diabetes. Material: naive CD4+ T cells from blood. The chain is built from TRBV28 and TRBJ2-6, with D uncertain. CDR3 loop: CASRSVSGANVLTF. The CDR3 nucleotides read TGTGCCAGCAGATCAGTCTCTGGGGCCAACGTCCTGACTTTC.